What follows is one T cell receptor (beta chain) and its context. The antigen is undetermined. These data belong to a study of T cell responses to AZD1222 COVID-19 vaccine. The repertoire was sequenced with immunoSEQ multiplex PCR; TCRdb's copy has only in-frame clones and lacks some. The table has 75,000 to 90,000 clones, 70% to 90% seen once. Study-wide points: Baseline serology detected seropositivity in only 5 to 7 AZD1222 recipients. Unmutated regions of variants are reportedly targeted by nearly half of spike-specific TCRs.

Whether given at about 4 or about 12 weeks, second doses were pooled. The junction had 7 bases not matched to a gene; V was cut back by 3 bases and J by 4 bases. Germline loops: CDR1 LGHDT, CDR2 YNNKEL (reference sequence). The CDR3 spans 15 residues. The receptor was derived from an adult who received the AZD1222 COVID-19 vaccine. The chain couples TRBV3-1 (or the pseudogene TRBV3-2) to TRBJ2-7; 9 bases are shared with TRBD1. The sequencing here drew on peripheral blood, taken 28 days after the second AZD1222 dose. CDR3 DNA: TGTGCCAGCAGCCAGTTCCGGGACAGGGCTTACGAGCAGTACGTC. Translating it yields CASSQFRDRAYEQYV.